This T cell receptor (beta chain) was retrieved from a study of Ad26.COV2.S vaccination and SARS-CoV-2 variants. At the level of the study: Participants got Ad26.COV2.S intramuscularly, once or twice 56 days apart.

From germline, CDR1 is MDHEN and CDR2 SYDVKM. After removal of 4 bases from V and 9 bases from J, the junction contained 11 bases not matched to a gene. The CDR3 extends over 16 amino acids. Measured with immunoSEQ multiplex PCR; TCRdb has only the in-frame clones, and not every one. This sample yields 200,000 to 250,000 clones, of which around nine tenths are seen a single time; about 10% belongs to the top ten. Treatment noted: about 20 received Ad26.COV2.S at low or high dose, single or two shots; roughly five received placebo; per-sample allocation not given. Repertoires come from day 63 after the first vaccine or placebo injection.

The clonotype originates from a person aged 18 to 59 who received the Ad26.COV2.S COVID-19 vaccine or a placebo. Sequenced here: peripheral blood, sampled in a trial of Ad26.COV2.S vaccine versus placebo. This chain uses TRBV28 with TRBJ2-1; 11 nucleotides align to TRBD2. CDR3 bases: TGTGCCAGCAGTTCCAATCGACTAGCGGGAAAGAGTGAGCAGTTCTTC. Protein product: CASSSNRLAGKSEQFF.